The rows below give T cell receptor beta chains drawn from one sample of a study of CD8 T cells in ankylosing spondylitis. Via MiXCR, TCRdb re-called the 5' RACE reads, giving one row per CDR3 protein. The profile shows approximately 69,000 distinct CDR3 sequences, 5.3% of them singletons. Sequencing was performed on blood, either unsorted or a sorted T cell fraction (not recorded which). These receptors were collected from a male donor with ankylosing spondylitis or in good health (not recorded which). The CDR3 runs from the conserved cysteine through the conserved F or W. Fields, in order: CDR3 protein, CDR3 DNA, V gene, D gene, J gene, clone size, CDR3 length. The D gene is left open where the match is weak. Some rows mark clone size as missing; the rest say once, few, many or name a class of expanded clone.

CDR3: CASSLQGARQPQHF
DNA: TGTGCCAGCAGTCTACAGGGGGCGAGGCAGCCCCAGCATTTT
V: TRBV12-3/TRBV12-4
D: TRBD1
J: TRBJ1-5
size: many
length: 14

CDR3: CSAPNLNTYEQYF
DNA: TGCAGTGCTCCCAACCTCAATACTTACGAGCAGTACTTC
V: TRBV20-1
D: .
J: TRBJ2-7
size: many
length: 13

CDR3: CASSSSDGVRAKNIQYF
DNA: TGTGCCAGCAGCTCAAGCGACGGTGTTCGGGCCAAAAACATTCAGTACTTC
V: TRBV13
D: .
J: TRBJ2-4
size: .
length: 17

CDR3: CASAVAGASNTEAFF
DNA: TGTGCCAGTGCCGTCGCGGGGGCATCGAACACTGAAGCTTTCTTT
V: TRBV19
D: .
J: TRBJ1-1
size: many
length: 15

CDR3: CASSPGLAGLNTGELFF
DNA: TGTGCCAGCAGCCCGGGACTAGCGGGGCTCAACACCGGGGAGCTGTTTTTT
V: TRBV7-9
D: TRBD2
J: TRBJ2-2
size: many
length: 17

CDR3: CASSLSSGGAGTDTQYF
DNA: TGCGCCAGCAGCTTATCGAGCGGGGGGGCCGGCACAGATACGCAGTATTTT
V: TRBV5-1
D: TRBD2
J: TRBJ2-3
size: .
length: 17

CDR3: CASVLNLRGNEQFF
DNA: TGTGCCAGCGTCCTTAACTTAAGGGGCAATGAGCAGTTCTTC
V: TRBV18
D: .
J: TRBJ2-1
size: many
length: 14

CDR3: CAISESRAPAGYTF
DNA: TGTGCCATCAGTGAGTCGAGGGCTCCTGCTGGCTACACCTTC
V: TRBV10-3
D: .
J: TRBJ1-2
size: many
length: 14

CDR3: CASSQDGRGEQPQHF
DNA: TGCGCCAGCAGCCAAGATGGGAGGGGTGAACAGCCCCAGCATTTT
V: TRBV4-1
D: .
J: TRBJ1-5
size: many
length: 15

CDR3: CASSQDVGSSYEQYF
DNA: TGTGCCAGCAGCCAAGATGTCGGCAGCTCCTACGAGCAGTACTTC
V: TRBV3-1
D: .
J: TRBJ2-7
size: many
length: 15

CDR3: CASSRGGDGYTF
DNA: TGTGCCAGCAGCCGCGGGGGCGATGGCTACACCTTC
V: TRBV2
D: .
J: TRBJ1-2
size: many
length: 12

CDR3: CASCGQHSGNTIYF
DNA: TGTGCCAGCTGCGGACAGCACTCTGGAAACACCATATATTTT
V: TRBV2
D: .
J: TRBJ1-3
size: many
length: 14

CDR3: CSARKGSSGGNEQFF
DNA: TGCAGTGCTAGAAAGGGGTCTAGCGGGGGTAATGAGCAGTTCTTC
V: TRBV20-1
D: TRBD2
J: TRBJ2-1
size: many
length: 15

CDR3: CSASALGRGNQPQHF
DNA: TGCAGTGCTAGTGCCCTGGGGAGGGGTAATCAGCCCCAGCATTTT
V: TRBV20-1
D: .
J: TRBJ1-5
size: many
length: 15

CDR3: CASSQATGRNYGYTF
DNA: TGCGCCAGCAGCCAAGCGACAGGGAGGAACTATGGCTACACCTTC
V: TRBV4-3
D: TRBD1
J: TRBJ1-2
size: many
length: 15

CDR3: CASSSTRKLFF
DNA: TGTGCCAGCAGCTCGACAAGAAAACTGTTTTTT
V: TRBV28
D: .
J: TRBJ1-4
size: many
length: 11

CDR3: CASSLTGTDSPLHF
DNA: TGTGCCAGCAGCTTGACAGGGACTGATTCACCCCTCCACTTT
V: TRBV7-3
D: TRBD1
J: TRBJ1-6
size: many
length: 14

CDR3: CSAGNDRGMTDTQYF
DNA: TGCAGTGCCGGCAACGACAGGGGTATGACAGATACGCAGTATTTT
V: TRBV20-1
D: TRBD1
J: TRBJ2-3
size: many
length: 15

CDR3: CASTAGQTNQPQHF
DNA: TGTGCCAGCACCGCGGGACAAACGAATCAGCCCCAGCATTTT
V: TRBV12-3/TRBV12-4
D: .
J: TRBJ1-5
size: many
length: 14